Detailed here is one T cell receptor beta chain. These data come from a study of blood T cell repertoires in COVID-19. The overall study: Samples representing acute and convalescent COVID-19 were sourced from the United States, Italy and Spain. The analysed material was cDNA or gDNA that came from T cells, B-cell-depleted T cells, or PBMCs.

There are 16 residues in the CDR3. V was pared by 4 bases and J by 1 base, with 9 bases of the junction left unmatched. The germline gives CDR1 SGHNT, CDR2 YYREEE (reference sequence). Authors' data handling: Amplification of reference gene primers was used by the study to estimate nucleated cell counts. The protocol was immunoSEQ multiplex PCR, while the TCRdb copy is restricted to in-frame clones and leaves out a portion. The V and J calls and clone size were taken over from that table, and D and trimming were inferred from the DNA. The sample contains about 160,000 clones, approximately 80% of which appear only once.

The chain has TRBV5-4 and TRBJ2-5; 8 bases align to TRBD1. This TCR was sampled from a man between 60 and 75 years old with acute or convalescent COVID-19. Sequenced material: peripheral blood. The chain's CDR3 is CASSPVTGVLQETQYF. The CDR3, as DNA: TGTGCCAGCAGCCCCGTGACAGGGGTTCTCCAAGAGACCCAGTACTTC.